This T cell receptor beta chain derives from a study of CXCR3-negative and CXCR3-positive naive CD8 T cells. TRB cDNA was prepared as libraries by UMI-labeled 5' RACE. TCRdb reprocessed the 5' RACE reads, keeping one entry per CDR3 protein, no DNA. This repertoire includes 55,000 to 70,000 distinct CDR3 sequences. This CDR3 comprises 14 residues. Germline CDR1 reads DFQATT; CDR2 reads SNEGSKA (reference sequence). Sequenced input: memory CD8+ T cells from blood. The sequence was collected from a human donor in good health. Some clones in this sample may be carry-over from other donors' samples. This chain connects TRBV20-1 to TRBJ2-3. CDR3 region: CSARVGGSTDTQYF.